The 7 T cell receptor beta chains below all came from one sample that was sequenced in a study of beta chain features in type 1 diabetes listed by TCRdb under 2018. Library construction relied on the immunoSEQ multiplex PCR assay. The entire amount of isolated RNA was reverse transcribed using the High Capacity cDNA Reverse Transcription Kit, so the sequenced TCRB transcripts were expressed ones. Drawn from immuneACCESS, this table holds only the in-frame rearrangements with V and J called that TCRdb kept. Clones are partly lost; checked studies trace under half to an unresolved V gene and leave the rest unexplained. For this sample there are some 410,000 clones; about 15% appear just once. 0.035% to 0.04% of the sample rests with the top ten. Source material: naive CD4+ T cells from blood. The cell subset or site label of this sample denotes: true naive CD4+ T cells. These receptors all come from a man aged 25 to 40 in good health.

This clone was seen only once. This sequence joins TRBV7-9 and TRBJ2-7, with D perhaps TRBD1 (5 bases). The CDR3 has 17 amino acids. Trimming cost V 6 bases and J 5 bases, with 26 bases left between them. CDR1 SEHNR and CDR2 FQNEAQ come from the germline V gene (reference sequence). The CDR3 DNA is TGTGCCAGCAGTCGGAGCGTGGGGCCGACAAACTTCGACGAGCAGTACTTC. It translates to CASSRSVGPTNFDEQYF.

This clone has only a few counts. The chain combines TRBV6-1 with TRBJ2-5; D is possibly TRBD1 (6 bases). Germline CDR1 and CDR2: MNHNS and SASEGT. V shed 7 bases and J shed 2 bases, with 17 bases lying between them. This CDR3 has 15 amino acids. CDR3 in DNA: TGTGCCAGCATCAGGGGTCCAGGTTCGCAAGAGACCCAGTACTTC. This codes for CASIRGPGSQETQYF.

This clone has just a few counts. The junction shows a germline mismatch at one end, possibly a read error. J is TRBJ2-4 and V is TRBV18, with 9 bases lining up with TRBD1. CDR1 and CDR2 from the germline V gene are KGHSH and LQKENI. The CDR3 runs to 14 residues. This chain's CDR3 is CASSPGTGIGGWWF. The CDR3 DNA sequence: TGTGCCAGCTCACCTGGGACAGGGATAGGAGGATGGTGGTTC.

This clone was observed a handful of times. The chain links TRBV10-3 to TRBJ2-1; no reliable D call. This CDR3 comprises 14 residues. Germline V gene data show CDR1 as ENHRY and CDR2 as SYGVKD. V was cut by 5 bases and J by 0 bases, with 8 bases left in between. The chain's CDR3 is CAISTESSYNEQFF. CDR3 coding DNA: TGTGCCATCAGTACAGAAAGCTCCTACAATGAGCAGTTCTTC.

This sequence joins TRBV5-1 and TRBJ2-1; tentatively, D is TRBD2 (6 bases). The CDR3 is 15 residues long. From germline, CDR1 is SGHRS and CDR2 YFSETQ. V was cut by 0 bases and J by 6 bases, with 13 bases left in between. The CDR3 reads CASSLGDFAVNEQFF. CDR3 DNA sequence: TGCGCCAGCAGCTTGGGGGACTTCGCCGTCAATGAGCAGTTCTTC. Full variable domain (missing parts from reference TRBV5-1 and TRBJ2-1): KAGVTQTPRYLIKTRGQQVTLSCSPISGHRSVSWYQQTPGQGLQFLFEYFSETQRNKGNFPGRFSGRQFSNSRSEMNVSTLELGDSALYLCASSLGDFAVNEQFFGPGTRLTVL.

The rearrangement links TRBV6-5 to TRBJ2-7; D gene unclear. The CDR3 loop spans 13 amino acids. CDR1 is MNHEY and CDR2 is SVGAGI in the germline V gene. V lost 2 bases and J 0 bases, leaving 5 bases between the germline ends. The CDR3: CASSYRLSYEQYF. The CDR3 bases are TGTGCCAGCAGTTACCGTCTCTCCTACGAGCAGTACTTC.

The rearrangement joins TRBV27 to TRBJ2-7; perhaps TRBD1 as D (6 bases). The CDR3 sequence is 14 residues long. In germline, CDR1 is MNHEY, CDR2 SMNVEV (reference sequence). V lost 5 bases to trimming and J lost 0 bases, with 11 bases between them. CDR3 sequence reads: CASSHRDNSYEQYF. DNA of the CDR3: TGTGCCAGCAGTCATCGGGACAACTCCTACGAGCAGTACTTC.